This T cell receptor (beta chain) stems from a study of post-analysis software for immune sequencing data. For the study at large: Patients with relapsing-remitting, secondary progressive and progressive-relapsing multiple sclerosis courses were all represented. Study-wide results and limits: Controls had significantly higher normalized Chao1 diversity than multiple sclerosis patients. The five TRBV segments detected at higher frequency in patients than in controls included TRBV5-6, TRBV5-1 and TRBV20-1. Same-batch samples co-clustered strongly by F measure.

The V and J ends lost 3 bases and 7 bases, in that order; junction bases with no gene match: 4. This CDR3 has 14 amino acids. With regard to this clonotype: Its antigen is undetermined.

Unique molecular identifiers had been added to the TCR beta cDNA libraries. Input of roughly 1 to 11 million T cells yielded 400,000 to 550,000 cDNA molecules. Each CDR3 protein is one row after TCRdb ran MiXCR on the PCR reads. Among under 200,000 distinct CDR3 sequences listed, approximately 30% were seen once. Source material: blood. This chain connects TRBV12-3 or TRBV12-4 to TRBJ2-2; TRBD2 matches 8 bases. The TCR sequence derives from a girl aged 2-17 years with multiple sclerosis. The CDR3 region is CASSLGLGVGELFF. CDR3 DNA: TGTGCCAGCAGTTTGGGACTAGGCGTCGGGGAGCTGTTTTTT.